The 5 T cell receptor beta chains below were found in one sample sequenced in a study of T cell repertoires in cytomegalovirus infection. Using its own MiXCR run on the reads, TCRdb lists one record per CDR3 protein. Among more than 250,000 distinct CDR3 sequences listed, around 25% were seen once. Their recognized antigens are unknown. The material sequenced was cultured PBMCs, taken from culture after CMV antigen stimulation. All receptors derive from a human donor in good health (CMV status not recorded). Some clones in this sample may be carry-over from other donors' samples.

The table lists this clonotype with a few counts. The chain has TRBV6-2 or TRBV6-3 and TRBJ2-3; the match to TRBD2 covers 10 bases. Germline CDR1 MNHEY, CDR2 SVGEGT. The CDR3 has 17 amino acids. V dropped 5 bases and J dropped 3; count of bases not matched to a gene: 11. The CDR3, as DNA: TGTGCCAGCAGTGGGATTCCGCTAGCGGGAGAAACAGATACGCAGTATTTT. It yields the protein CASSGIPLAGETDTQYF.

In its sample, this clonotype was seen a few times. V usage is TRBV12-3 or TRBV12-4 and J usage is TRBJ1-4; D remains ambiguous. The CDR3 has 15 amino acids. V lost 6 bases, J lost 4 bases, and 15 bases lay in between. The CDR3 spells CASRVDRGFNEKLFF. The CDR3 DNA reads as TGTGCCAGCAGGGTCGACCGCGGCTTTAATGAAAAACTGTTTTTT.

This sequence joins TRBV4-1 and TRBJ1-2; D might be TRBD1 (5 bases). Germline CDR1 and CDR2: MGHRA and YSYEKL. This CDR3 is built from 14 residues. V shed 1 base and J shed 4 bases, with 10 bases lying between them. The CDR3 here is CASSQGVQGYGYTF. As DNA, the CDR3 is TGCGCCAGCAGCCAAGGGGTTCAGGGCTATGGCTACACCTTC.

This chain uses TRBV27 with TRBJ2-1; D is possibly TRBD2 (5 bases). Germline CDR1 reads MNHEY; CDR2 reads SMNVEV (reference sequence). V lost 2 bases and J lost 4, with 18 bases in between. The length of the CDR3 is 17 residues. CDR3 nucleotide sequence: TGTGCCAGCAGTTTAGCGGCGGGCCTGGGAATTTACAATGAGCAGTTCTTC. Protein sequence: CASSLAAGLGIYNEQFF.

This rearrangement joins TRBV18 to TRBJ1-2; possible D gene TRBD1, 5 bases. The CDR3 spans 16 residues. V lost 0 bases, J lost 4 bases, and 15 bases lay in between. Germline V gene data show CDR1 as KGHSH and CDR2 as LQKENI. The DNA of the CDR3 is TGTGCCAGCTCACCACCAACCTCAGGGTACAGCTATGGCTACACCTTC. Its translation: CASSPPTSGYSYGYTF.